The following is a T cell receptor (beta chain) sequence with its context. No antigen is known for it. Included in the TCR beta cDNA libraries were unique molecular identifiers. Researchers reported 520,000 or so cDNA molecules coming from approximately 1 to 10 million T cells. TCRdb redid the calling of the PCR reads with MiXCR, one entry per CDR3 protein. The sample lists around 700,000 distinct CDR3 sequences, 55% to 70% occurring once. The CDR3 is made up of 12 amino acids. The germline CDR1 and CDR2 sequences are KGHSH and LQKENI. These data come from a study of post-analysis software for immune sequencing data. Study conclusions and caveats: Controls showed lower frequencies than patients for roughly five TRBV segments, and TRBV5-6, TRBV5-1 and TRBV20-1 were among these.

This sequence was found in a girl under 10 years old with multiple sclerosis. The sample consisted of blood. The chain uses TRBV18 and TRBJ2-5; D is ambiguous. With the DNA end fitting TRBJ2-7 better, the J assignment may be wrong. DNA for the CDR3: TGTGCCAGCTCACCAGGTATGGACGAGCAGTACTTC. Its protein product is CASSPGMDEQYF.